Listed here are 23 T cell receptor beta chains from one sample, sequenced in a study of PD-1 blockade in classical Hodgkin lymphoma. Sequenced by immunoSEQ multiplex PCR; TCRdb stores in-frame clones only, minus some. The table has 30,000 to 45,000 clones, 70% to 90% seen once. Relapses following autologous stem cell transplantation were seen in all patients, with brentuximab vedotin exposure varying. The sequencing used peripheral blood mononuclear cells (PBMCs), collected before the second cycle of nivolumab. These receptors were collected from a human donor with classical Hodgkin lymphoma.

This chain uses TRBV2 with TRBJ2-5, with 8 bases aligning to TRBD1. This CDR3 is built from 17 residues. Per the germline V gene, CDR1 is SNHLY and CDR2 is FYNNEI. Unmatched junction bases numbered 8, after V lost 2 bases and J lost 0 bases. In nucleotides, the CDR3 is TGTGCCAGCAGTGAAATTCAGGGGGCATCGTACCAAGAGACCCAGTACTTC. As protein: CASSEIQGASYQETQYF.

The V and J genes are TRBV6-1 and TRBJ2-2, with D perhaps TRBD2 (5 bases). CDR3 length: 14 amino acids. Germline assignment: CDR1 MNHNS and CDR2 SASEGT. V lost 5 bases and J 7 bases, leaving 14 bases between the germline ends. The chain's CDR3 is CASSFRGGVGELFF. The CDR3 DNA sequence: TGTGCCAGCAGTTTTCGGGGTGGGGTCGGGGAGCTGTTTTTT.

The rearrangement links TRBV18 to TRBJ1-1; D is unresolved. CDR3 size: 12 residues. The germline V gene encodes CDR1 KGHSH and CDR2 LQKENI. The V end lost 2 bases, the J end lost 7 bases, and 8 bases lay between the germline ends. The CDR3 DNA sequence: TGTGCCAGCTCACCAGATTCGTTTGAAGCTTTCTTT. It encodes CASSPDSFEAFF.

The chain couples TRBV5-6 to TRBJ2-4, with D perhaps TRBD2 (5 bases). The CDR3 is 14 amino acids. Germline loops: CDR1 SGHDT, CDR2 YYEEEE. Trimming shortened V by 4 bases and J by 6 bases, and 14 bases separated the two germline ends. CDR3 bases: TGTGCCAGCAGCCGAAAAGGAGAGGGAAACATTCAGTACTTC. Its protein product is CASSRKGEGNIQYF.

V usage is TRBV19 and J usage is TRBJ1-2, with 8 positions matching TRBD1. The V gene's germline CDR1 is LNHDA and CDR2 SQIVND (reference sequence). CDR3 length: 15 residues. J lost 5 bases, V lost 6 bases, and 11 bases had no gene match. The CDR3 reads CASRAGQGKPYGYTF. The CDR3 nucleotides read TGTGCCAGTAGGGCAGGACAGGGAAAACCATATGGCTACACCTTC.

The CDR3 here is CSALLYEQYF. CDR3 nucleotides: TGCAGTGCTCTATTATACGAGCAGTACTTC. The chain is built from TRBV20-1 and TRBJ2-7; D unresolved. Germline V gene data show CDR1 as DFQATT and CDR2 as SNEGSKA (reference sequence). V was cut by 5 bases and J by 4 bases, with 6 bases left in between. The CDR3 runs 10 residues.

The gene calls are TRBV11-3 and TRBJ2-7, with D possibly TRBD2 on 6 matching bases. Germline CDR1 and CDR2: SGHNT and YENEEA. V lost 3 bases and J lost 0, with 9 bases in between. CDR3 length equals 14 residues. The CDR3 region is CASSFAGFSYEQYF. The CDR3 nucleotides are TGTGCCAGCAGCTTTGCGGGGTTCTCCTACGAGCAGTACTTC.

The genes are TRBV11-3 and TRBJ2-5, with TRBD1 as a possible D gene (5 bases). Germline CDR1 SGHNT, CDR2 YENEEA. The CDR3 has 13 amino acids. V dropped 2 bases and J dropped 4 bases, with 8 bases sitting between them. The CDR3 protein is CASSLQGRETQYF. In nucleotides, the CDR3 is TGTGCCAGCAGCTTACAGGGAAGAGAGACCCAGTACTTC.

The rearrangement links TRBV28 to TRBJ1-5; D unclear. Per germline, CDR1 MDHEN and CDR2 SYDVKM. The CDR3 totals 15 residues. V shed 1 base and J shed 3 bases, with 10 bases lying between them. This CDR3 reads CASSLSPQNNQPQHF. CDR3 in DNA: TGTGCCAGCAGTTTATCCCCACAGAACAATCAGCCCCAGCATTTT.

The chain has TRBV7-2 and TRBJ2-3; D is possibly TRBD2 (5 bases). The CDR3 is 14 amino acids. Germline values: CDR1 SGHTA, CDR2 FQGNSA. The ends were cut back, 1 base at V and 6 bases at J, with 11 bases in the middle. The CDR3 region is CASSLVVWEDTQYF. CDR3 bases: TGTGCCAGCAGCTTAGTTGTTTGGGAGGATACGCAGTATTTT.

The chain recombines TRBV28 with TRBJ1-1; the D is unclear. Germline CDR1 and CDR2: MDHEN and SYDVKM. V was shortened by 7 bases and J by 1 base, with 13 bases between the two germline ends. This CDR3 is 14 amino acids long. CDR3 DNA sequence: TGTGCCAGCAATCTGAAAAGACCGAACACTGAAGCTTTCTTT. It is translated as CASNLKRPNTEAFF.

This rearrangement joins TRBV10-2 to TRBJ2-2, with no clear D. The V end was cut by 7 bases, the J end by 5 bases, with 5 bases between. This CDR3 spans 11 amino acids. The germline gives CDR1 WSHSY, CDR2 SAAADI. The CDR3, as DNA: TGCGCCAGCATATATACCGGGGAGCTGTTTTTT. It encodes CASIYTGELFF.

This clone was detected only a few times. The J gene is TRBJ2-1, the V gene TRBV6-5; tentatively, D is TRBD2 (5 bases). CDR1 MNHEY and CDR2 SVGAGI come from the germline V gene. CDR3 length equals 13 residues. Trimming removed 8 bases at V and 6 bases at J, with 14 bases between. CDR3 sequence: CASRGLWVNEQFF. The CDR3 DNA follows: TGTGCCAGCCGAGGGCTTTGGGTCAATGAGCAGTTCTTC.

The chain recombines TRBV11-2 with TRBJ2-3, with 8 bases identical to TRBD1. The CDR3 is 16 residues long. J was trimmed by 2 bases and V by 6 bases; bases with no gene match: 10. Per germline, CDR1 SGHAT and CDR2 FQNNGV. The CDR3 coding sequence is TGTGCCAGCAGTCACCTCAGGACAGGGTTCACAGATACGCAGTATTTT. This translates into CASSHLRTGFTDTQYF.

This clone was counted once. V and J are TRBV27 and TRBJ1-6; maybe TRBD1 (6 bases). V lost 5 bases and J 4 bases, leaving 15 bases between the germline ends. This CDR3 is built from 16 residues. Germline V lookup: CDR1 MNHEY, CDR2 SMNVEV (reference sequence). CDR3 bases: TGTGCCAGCAGTACACGCGGACAGCTATATAATTCACCCCTCCACTTT. Translated: CASSTRGQLYNSPLHF.

The chain recombines TRBV5-5 with TRBJ1-2; no clear D. This CDR3 contains 13 residues. Germline values: CDR1 SGHKS, CDR2 YYEKEE (reference sequence). V lost 6 bases to trimming and J lost 11 bases, with 20 bases between them. The chain's CDR3 is CASTPEARGGYTF. The CDR3 coding sequence is TGTGCCAGCACTCCAGAGGCCCGCGGAGGTTACACCTTC. The full variable domain, rest sourced from reference TRBV5-5 and TRBJ1-2, is DAGVTQSPTHLIKTRGQQVTLRCSPISGHKSVSWYQQVLGQGPQFIFQYYEKEERGRGNFPDRFSARQFPNYSSELNVNALLLGDSALYLCASTPEARGGYTFGSGTRLTVV.

The chain recombines TRBV6-1 with TRBJ1-1; D not certain. The CDR3 has 13 residues. Trimming removed 3 bases at V and 6 bases at J, with 11 bases between. Germline V gene data show CDR1 as MNHNS and CDR2 as SASEGT. The CDR3 sequence is CASSDRRFSEAFF. The CDR3 bases are TGTGCCAGCAGTGATCGGAGGTTTTCTGAAGCTTTCTTT.

The chain joins TRBV7-8 to TRBJ1-1; D may be TRBD1 (5 bases). Trimming cost V 5 bases and J 0 bases, with 7 bases left between them. Germline assignment: CDR1 SGHVS and CDR2 FQNEAQ. The CDR3 sequence is 13 residues long. The CDR3 DNA is TGTGCCAGCAGCCCGGGACTGAACACTGAAGCTTTCTTT. As protein: CASSPGLNTEAFF.

V gene TRBV28 combines with J gene TRBJ2-3; 9 nucleotides align to TRBD2. V trimming: 3 bases; J trimming: 3 bases; junction bases outside the gene matches: 1. The CDR3 runs 14 residues. Germline V gene sequence: CDR1 MDHEN, CDR2 SYDVKM. CDR3 coding DNA: TGTGCCAGCAGTTTCCTAGCGGGAACAGATACGCAGTATTTT. Its translation is CASSFLAGTDTQYF.

This clone was seen only a few times. The chain links TRBV9 to TRBJ1-1; 7 nucleotides line up with TRBD1. The CDR3 runs to 13 residues. V shed 5 bases, J shed 0 bases, and the junction held 1 base outside the gene matches. Per the germline V gene, CDR1 is SGDLS and CDR2 is YYNGEE. The CDR3, as DNA: TGTGCCAGCAGAGGACAGGTGAACACTGAAGCTTTCTTT. Its translation: CASRGQVNTEAFF.

This clone occurred once. The chain uses TRBV30 and TRBJ2-7, with 13 nucleotides matching TRBD2. Germline lookup yields CDR1 GTSNPN and CDR2 SVGIG (reference sequence). CDR3 size: 16 residues. The trim removed 0 bases at V and 2 bases at J, leaving 4 bases unmatched. The chain's CDR3 is CAWSVRLAGGTYEQYF. The CDR3 DNA is TGTGCCTGGAGTGTACGACTAGCGGGAGGAACCTACGAGCAGTACTTC.

J is TRBJ2-1 and V is TRBV25-1; 7 nucleotides line up with TRBD2. The J segment lost 12 bases and the V segment lost 5 bases, leaving 19 bases of the junction unmatched. This CDR3 comprises 16 residues. Germline values: CDR1 MGHDK, CDR2 SYGVNS. The CDR3 region is CASSRKGGPTGGGQFF. CDR3 in DNA: TGTGCCAGCAGTCGGAAGGGAGGGCCGACGGGAGGAGGGCAGTTCTTC.

The V gene is TRBV10-3, the J gene TRBJ1-4; no reliable D call. Between the trimmed V and J ends, which lost 11 bases and 0 bases, there was a span of 13 bases. This CDR3 region has 14 residues. Germline CDR1 ENHRY, CDR2 SYGVKD. The CDR3 DNA reads TGTGCCTCCAGTCGTGGAGCAACTAATGAAAAACTGTTTTTT. It is translated as CASSRGATNEKLFF.